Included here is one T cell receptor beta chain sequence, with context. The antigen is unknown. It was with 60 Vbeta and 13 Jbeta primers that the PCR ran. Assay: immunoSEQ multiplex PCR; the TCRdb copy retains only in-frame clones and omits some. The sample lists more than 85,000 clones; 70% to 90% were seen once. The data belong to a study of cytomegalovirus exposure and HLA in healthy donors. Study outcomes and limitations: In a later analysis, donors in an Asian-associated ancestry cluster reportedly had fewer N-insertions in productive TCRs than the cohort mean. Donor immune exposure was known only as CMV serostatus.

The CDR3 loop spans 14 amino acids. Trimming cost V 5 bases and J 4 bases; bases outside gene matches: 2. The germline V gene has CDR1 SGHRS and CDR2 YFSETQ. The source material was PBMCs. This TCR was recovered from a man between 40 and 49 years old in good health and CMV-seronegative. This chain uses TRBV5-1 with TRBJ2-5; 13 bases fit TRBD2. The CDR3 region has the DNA TGCGCCAGCAGACTAGCGGGGGGGCTAGAGACCCAGTACTTC. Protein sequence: CASRLAGGLETQYF.